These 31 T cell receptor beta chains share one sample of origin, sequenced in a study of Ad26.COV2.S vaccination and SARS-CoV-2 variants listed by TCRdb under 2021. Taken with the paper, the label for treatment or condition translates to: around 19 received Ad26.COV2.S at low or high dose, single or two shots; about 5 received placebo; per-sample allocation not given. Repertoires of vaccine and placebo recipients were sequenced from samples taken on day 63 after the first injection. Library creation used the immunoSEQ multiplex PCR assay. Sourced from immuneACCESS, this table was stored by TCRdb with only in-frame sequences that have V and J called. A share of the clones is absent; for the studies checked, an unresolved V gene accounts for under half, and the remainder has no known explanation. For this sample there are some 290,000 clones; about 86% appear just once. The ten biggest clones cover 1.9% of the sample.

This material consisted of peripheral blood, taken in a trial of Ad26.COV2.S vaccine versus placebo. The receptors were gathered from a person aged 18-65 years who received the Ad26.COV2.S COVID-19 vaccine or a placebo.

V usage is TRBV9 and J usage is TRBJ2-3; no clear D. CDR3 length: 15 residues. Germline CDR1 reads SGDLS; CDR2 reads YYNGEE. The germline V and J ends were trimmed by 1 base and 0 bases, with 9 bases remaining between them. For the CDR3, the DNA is TGTGCCAGCAGCGTATGGTCTTCTAGCACAGATACGCAGTATTTT. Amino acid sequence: CASSVWSSSTDTQYF. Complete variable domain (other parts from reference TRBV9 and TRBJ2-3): DSGVTQTPKHLITATGQRVTLRCSPRSGDLSVYWYQQSLDQGLQFLIQYYNGEERAKGNILERFSAQQFPDLHSELNLSSLELGDSALYFCASSVWSSSTDTQYFGPGTRLTVL.

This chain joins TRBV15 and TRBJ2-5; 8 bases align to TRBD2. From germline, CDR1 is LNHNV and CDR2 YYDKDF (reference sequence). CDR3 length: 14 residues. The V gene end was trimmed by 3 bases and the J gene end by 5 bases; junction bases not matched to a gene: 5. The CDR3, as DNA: TGTGCCACCAGCAGGAGACTAGCGTTCGAGACCCAGTACTTC. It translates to CATSRRLAFETQYF.

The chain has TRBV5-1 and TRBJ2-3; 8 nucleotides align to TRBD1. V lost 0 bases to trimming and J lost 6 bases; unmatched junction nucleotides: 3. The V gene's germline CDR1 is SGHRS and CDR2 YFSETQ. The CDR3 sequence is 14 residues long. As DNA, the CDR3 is TGCGCCAGCAGCTTGGGACAGGGGCTTGATACGCAGTATTTT. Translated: CASSLGQGLDTQYF.

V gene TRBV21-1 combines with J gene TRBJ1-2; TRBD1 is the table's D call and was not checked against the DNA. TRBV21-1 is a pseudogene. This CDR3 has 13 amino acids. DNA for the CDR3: TGTGCCAGCAGCAAAACCCAAGACAGACTCTACACCTTC. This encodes CASSKTQDRLYTF.

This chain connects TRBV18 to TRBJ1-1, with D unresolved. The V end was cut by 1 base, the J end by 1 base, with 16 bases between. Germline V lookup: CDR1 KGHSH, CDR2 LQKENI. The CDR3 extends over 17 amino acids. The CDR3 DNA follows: TGTGCCAGCTCACCACGTTCAGACTCCGTGTCGAACACTGAAGCTTTCTTT. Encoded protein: CASSPRSDSVSNTEAFF. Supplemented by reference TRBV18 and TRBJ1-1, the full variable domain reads NAGVMQNPRHLVRRRGQEARLRCSPMKGHSHVYWYRQLPEEGLKFMVYLQKENIIDESGMPKERFSAEFPKEGPSILRIQQVVRGDSAAYFCASSPRSDSVSNTEAFFGQGTRLTVV.

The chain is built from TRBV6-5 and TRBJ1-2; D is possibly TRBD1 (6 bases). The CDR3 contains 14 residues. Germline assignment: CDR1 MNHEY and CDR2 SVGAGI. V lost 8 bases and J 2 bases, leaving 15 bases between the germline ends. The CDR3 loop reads CASGPGVVNYGYTF. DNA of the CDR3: TGTGCCAGCGGGCCAGGGGTGGTAAACTATGGCTACACCTTC.

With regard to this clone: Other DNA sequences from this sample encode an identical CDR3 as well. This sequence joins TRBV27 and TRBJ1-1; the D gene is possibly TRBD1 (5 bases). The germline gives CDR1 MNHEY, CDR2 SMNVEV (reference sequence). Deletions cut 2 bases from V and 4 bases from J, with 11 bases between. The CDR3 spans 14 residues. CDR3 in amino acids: CASSLSRVVTEAFF. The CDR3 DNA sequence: TGTGCCAGCAGTTTAAGCAGGGTGGTCACTGAAGCTTTCTTT.

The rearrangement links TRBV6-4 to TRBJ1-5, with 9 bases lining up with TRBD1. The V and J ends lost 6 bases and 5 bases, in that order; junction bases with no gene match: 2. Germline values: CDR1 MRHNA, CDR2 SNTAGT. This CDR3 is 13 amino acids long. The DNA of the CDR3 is TGTGCCAGCAGACAGGGGGCGGATCAGCCCCAGCATTTT. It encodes CASRQGADQPQHF.

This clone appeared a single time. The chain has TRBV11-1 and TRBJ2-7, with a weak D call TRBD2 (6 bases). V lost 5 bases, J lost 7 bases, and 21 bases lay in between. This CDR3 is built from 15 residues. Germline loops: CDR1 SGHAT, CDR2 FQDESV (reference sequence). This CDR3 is CASSSTRGPEGEQYF. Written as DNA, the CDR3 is TGTGCCAGCAGCAGCACTCGGGGACCGGAGGGAGAGCAGTACTTC.

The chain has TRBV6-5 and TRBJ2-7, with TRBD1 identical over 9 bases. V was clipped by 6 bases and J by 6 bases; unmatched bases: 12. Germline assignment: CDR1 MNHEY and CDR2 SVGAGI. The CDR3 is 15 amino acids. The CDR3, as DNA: TGTGCCAGCAGCTTCCTGAGGGACAGGGTGGTCGAGCAGTACTTC. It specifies CASSFLRDRVVEQYF.

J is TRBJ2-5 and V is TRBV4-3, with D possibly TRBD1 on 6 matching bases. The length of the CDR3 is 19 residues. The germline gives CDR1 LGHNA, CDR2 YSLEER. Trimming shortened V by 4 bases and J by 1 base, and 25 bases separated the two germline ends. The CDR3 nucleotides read TGCGCCAGCAGCCCCTCGTACACGGACAGTTTTGGGCCCCAAGAGACCCAGTACTTC. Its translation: CASSPSYTDSFGPQETQYF.

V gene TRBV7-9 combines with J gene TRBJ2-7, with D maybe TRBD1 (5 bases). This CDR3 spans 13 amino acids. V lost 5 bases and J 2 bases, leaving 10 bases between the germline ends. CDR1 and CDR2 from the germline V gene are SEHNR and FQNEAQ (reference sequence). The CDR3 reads CASSPGITYEQYF. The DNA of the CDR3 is TGTGCCAGCAGCCCAGGGATCACCTACGAGCAGTACTTC.

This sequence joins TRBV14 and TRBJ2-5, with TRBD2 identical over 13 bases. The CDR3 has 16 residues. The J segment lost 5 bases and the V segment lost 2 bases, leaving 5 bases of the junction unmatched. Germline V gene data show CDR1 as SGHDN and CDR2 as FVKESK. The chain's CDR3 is CASSQPLAGGLETQYF. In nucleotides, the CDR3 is TGTGCCAGCAGCCAACCACTAGCGGGGGGGCTGGAGACCCAGTACTTC.

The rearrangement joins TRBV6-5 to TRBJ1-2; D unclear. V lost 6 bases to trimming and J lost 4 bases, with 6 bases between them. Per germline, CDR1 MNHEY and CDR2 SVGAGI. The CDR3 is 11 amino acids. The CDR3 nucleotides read TGTGCCAGCAGGTTCGGCTATGGCTACACCTTC. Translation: CASRFGYGYTF.

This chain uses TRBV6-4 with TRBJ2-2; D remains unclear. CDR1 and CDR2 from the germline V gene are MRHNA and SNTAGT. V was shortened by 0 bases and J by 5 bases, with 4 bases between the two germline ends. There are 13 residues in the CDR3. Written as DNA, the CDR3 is TGTGCCAGCAGTGACTCGGCTACCGGGGAGCTGTTTTTT. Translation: CASSDSATGELFF.

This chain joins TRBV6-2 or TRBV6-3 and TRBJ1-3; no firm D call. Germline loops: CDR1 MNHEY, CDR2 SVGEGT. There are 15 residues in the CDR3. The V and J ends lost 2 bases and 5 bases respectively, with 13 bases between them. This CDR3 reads CASSYPRGRRNTIYF. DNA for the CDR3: TGTGCCAGCAGTTACCCTCGGGGAAGAAGAAACACCATATATTTT.

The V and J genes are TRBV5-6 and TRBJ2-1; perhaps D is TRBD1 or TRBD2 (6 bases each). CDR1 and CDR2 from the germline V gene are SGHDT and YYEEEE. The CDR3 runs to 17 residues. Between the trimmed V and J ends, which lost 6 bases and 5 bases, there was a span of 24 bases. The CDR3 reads CASTTRGAAEKNNEQFF. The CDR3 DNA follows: TGTGCCAGCACCACGAGGGGGGCGGCAGAAAAAAACAATGAGCAGTTCTTC.

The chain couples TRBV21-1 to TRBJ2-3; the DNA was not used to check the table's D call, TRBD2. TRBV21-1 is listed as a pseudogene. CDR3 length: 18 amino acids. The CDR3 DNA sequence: TGTGCCAGCAGCCCTCTAGACCAGCGGGGAGCTAGCACAGATACGCAGTATTTT. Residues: CASSPLDQRGASTDTQYF.

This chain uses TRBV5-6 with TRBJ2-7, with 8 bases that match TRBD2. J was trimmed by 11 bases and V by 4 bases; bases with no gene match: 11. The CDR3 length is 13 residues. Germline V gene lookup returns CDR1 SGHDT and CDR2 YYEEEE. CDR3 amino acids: CASSREGRAVEYF. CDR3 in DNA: TGTGCCAGCAGCCGGGAGGGTAGGGCGGTGGAGTACTTC.

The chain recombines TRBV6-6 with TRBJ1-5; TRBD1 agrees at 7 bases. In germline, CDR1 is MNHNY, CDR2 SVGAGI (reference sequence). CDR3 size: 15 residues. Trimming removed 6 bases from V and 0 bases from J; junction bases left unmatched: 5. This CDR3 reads CASSPRDSSNQPQHF. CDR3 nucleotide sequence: TGTGCCAGCAGCCCGAGGGACAGTAGCAATCAGCCCCAGCATTTT.

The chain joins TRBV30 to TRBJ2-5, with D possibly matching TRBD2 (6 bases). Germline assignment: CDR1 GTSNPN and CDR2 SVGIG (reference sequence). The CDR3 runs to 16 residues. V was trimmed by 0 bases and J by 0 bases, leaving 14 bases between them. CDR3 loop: CAWSVRGNPYQETQYF. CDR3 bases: TGTGCCTGGAGTGTACGGGGGAATCCGTACCAAGAGACCCAGTACTTC.

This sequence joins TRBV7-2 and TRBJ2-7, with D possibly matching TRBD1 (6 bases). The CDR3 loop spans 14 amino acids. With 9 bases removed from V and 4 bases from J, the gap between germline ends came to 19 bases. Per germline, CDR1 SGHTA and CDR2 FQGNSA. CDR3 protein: CASKQGRVEYEQYF. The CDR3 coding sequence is TGTGCCAGTAAACAGGGCCGAGTAGAGTACGAGCAGTACTTC.

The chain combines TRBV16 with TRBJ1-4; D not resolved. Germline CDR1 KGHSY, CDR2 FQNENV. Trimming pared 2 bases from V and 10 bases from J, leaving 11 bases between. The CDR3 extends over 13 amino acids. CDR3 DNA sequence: TGTGCCAGCAGCCAACGCCGCCAAGGAAAACTGTTTTTT. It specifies CASSQRRQGKLFF.

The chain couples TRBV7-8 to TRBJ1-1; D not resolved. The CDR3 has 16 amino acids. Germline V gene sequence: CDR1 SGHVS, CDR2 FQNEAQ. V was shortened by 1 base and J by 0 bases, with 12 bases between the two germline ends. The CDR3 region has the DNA TGTGCCAGCAGCTTAGGGACCTTAGTAGTGAACACTGAAGCTTTCTTT. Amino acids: CASSLGTLVVNTEAFF.

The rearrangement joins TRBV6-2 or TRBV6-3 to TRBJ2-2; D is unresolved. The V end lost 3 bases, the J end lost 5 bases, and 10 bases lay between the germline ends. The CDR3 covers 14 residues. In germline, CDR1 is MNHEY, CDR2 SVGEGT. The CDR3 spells CASSYPSSTGELFF. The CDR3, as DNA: TGTGCCAGCAGTTATCCCAGTTCTACCGGGGAGCTGTTTTTT.

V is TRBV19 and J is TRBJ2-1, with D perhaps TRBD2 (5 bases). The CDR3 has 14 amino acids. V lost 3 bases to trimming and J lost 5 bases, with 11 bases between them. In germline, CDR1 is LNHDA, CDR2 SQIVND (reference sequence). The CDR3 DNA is TGTGCCAGTAGTATCTACACCGGGAACAATGAGCAGTTCTTC. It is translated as CASSIYTGNNEQFF.

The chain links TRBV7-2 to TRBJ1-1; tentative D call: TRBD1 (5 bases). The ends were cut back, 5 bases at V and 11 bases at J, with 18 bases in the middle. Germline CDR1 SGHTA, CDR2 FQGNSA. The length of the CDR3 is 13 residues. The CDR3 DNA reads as TGTGCCAGCAGCCCCTCGGGGGTGGGGAGGGCTTTCTTT. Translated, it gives CASSPSGVGRAFF.

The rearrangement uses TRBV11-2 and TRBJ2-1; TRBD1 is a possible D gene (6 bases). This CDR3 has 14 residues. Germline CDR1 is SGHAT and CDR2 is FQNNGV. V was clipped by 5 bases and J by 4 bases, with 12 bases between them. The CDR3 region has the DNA TGTGCCAGCAGCCTCGCAGGGGTTTACAATGAGCAGTTCTTC. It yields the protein CASSLAGVYNEQFF.

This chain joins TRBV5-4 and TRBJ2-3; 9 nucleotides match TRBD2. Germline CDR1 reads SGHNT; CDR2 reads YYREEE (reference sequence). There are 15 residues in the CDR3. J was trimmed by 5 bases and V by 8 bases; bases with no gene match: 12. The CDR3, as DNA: TGTGCCAGTAGGGTAGCGGGGGCCCTGGGAGATACGCAGTATTTT. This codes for CASRVAGALGDTQYF. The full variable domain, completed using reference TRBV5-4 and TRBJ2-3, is ETGVTQSPTHLIKTRGQQVTLRCSSQSGHNTVSWYQQALGQGPQFIFQYYREEENGRGNFPPRFSGLQFPNYSSELNVNALELDDSALYLCASRVAGALGDTQYFGPGTRLTVL.

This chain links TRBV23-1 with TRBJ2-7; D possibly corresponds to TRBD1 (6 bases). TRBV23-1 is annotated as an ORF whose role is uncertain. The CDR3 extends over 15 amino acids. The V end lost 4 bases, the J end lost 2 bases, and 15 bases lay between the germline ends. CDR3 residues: CASSRGHLLPYEQYF. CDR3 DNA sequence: TGCGCCAGCAGTCGGGGACATTTGCTTCCCTACGAGCAGTACTTC.

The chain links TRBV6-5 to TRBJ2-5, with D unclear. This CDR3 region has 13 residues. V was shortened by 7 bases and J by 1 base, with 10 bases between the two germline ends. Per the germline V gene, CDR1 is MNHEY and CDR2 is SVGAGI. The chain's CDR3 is CASTAPTQETQYF. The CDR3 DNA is TGTGCCAGCACAGCCCCAACCCAAGAGACCCAGTACTTC.